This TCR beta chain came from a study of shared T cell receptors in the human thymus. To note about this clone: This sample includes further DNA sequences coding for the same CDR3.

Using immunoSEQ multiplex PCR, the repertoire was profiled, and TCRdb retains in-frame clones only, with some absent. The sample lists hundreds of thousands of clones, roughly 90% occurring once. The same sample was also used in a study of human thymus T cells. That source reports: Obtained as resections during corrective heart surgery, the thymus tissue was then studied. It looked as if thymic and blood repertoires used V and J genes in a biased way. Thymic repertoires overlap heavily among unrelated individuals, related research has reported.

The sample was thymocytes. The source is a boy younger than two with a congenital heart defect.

CDR3 loop: CASSLRRGPYEQYF. The CDR3, as DNA: TGTGCCAGCAGTCTTCGGCGGGGCCCCTACGAGCAGTACTTC. The chain employs TRBV28 and TRBJ2-7; TRBD2 might be the D (6 bases). The CDR3 loop spans 14 amino acids. Germline CDR1 MDHEN, CDR2 SYDVKM. Trimming pared 5 bases from V and 2 bases from J, leaving 13 bases between.